The 3 T cell receptor beta chains below were found in one sample sequenced in a study of blood T cell repertoires in COVID-19. The repertoire was sequenced with immunoSEQ multiplex PCR; TCRdb's copy has only in-frame clones and lacks some. The sample yields fewer than 600,000 clones, roughly nine tenths seen once. The sample was peripheral blood. The receptors derive from a man between 18 and 29 years old with COVID-19, enrolled during active disease.

The rearrangement joins TRBV11-3 to TRBJ2-5, with TRBD2 identical over 14 bases. CDR1 and CDR2 from the germline V gene are SGHNT and YENEEA. This CDR3 has 16 amino acids. V lost 5 bases and J lost 5; bases outside the gene matches: 7. DNA of the CDR3: TGTGCCAGCAGCCCGGGACTAGCGGGAGTAGGTGAGACCCAGTACTTC. This translates into CASSPGLAGVGETQYF.

V usage is TRBV5-1 and J usage is TRBJ2-3, with a tentative D call TRBD2 (5 bases). Trimming cost V 4 bases and J 4 bases, with 19 bases left between them. Germline CDR1 reads SGHRS; CDR2 reads YFSETQ. The CDR3 has 16 residues. Here the CDR3 reads CASSTGRPSISDTQYF. DNA of the CDR3: TGCGCCAGCAGCACCGGGCGGCCTAGCATTTCAGATACGCAGTATTTT.

Note on this clone: The junction departs from the called germline gene at one end, perhaps through a read error. The J gene is TRBJ1-1, the V gene TRBV29-1; D remains ambiguous. The CDR3 runs to 13 residues. Germline V gives CDR1 SQVTM, CDR2 ANQGSEA. DNA for the CDR3: TGCAGCGTTGAATTCAGGATGAACGCTGAAGCTTTCTTT. It yields the protein CSVEFRMNAEAFF.